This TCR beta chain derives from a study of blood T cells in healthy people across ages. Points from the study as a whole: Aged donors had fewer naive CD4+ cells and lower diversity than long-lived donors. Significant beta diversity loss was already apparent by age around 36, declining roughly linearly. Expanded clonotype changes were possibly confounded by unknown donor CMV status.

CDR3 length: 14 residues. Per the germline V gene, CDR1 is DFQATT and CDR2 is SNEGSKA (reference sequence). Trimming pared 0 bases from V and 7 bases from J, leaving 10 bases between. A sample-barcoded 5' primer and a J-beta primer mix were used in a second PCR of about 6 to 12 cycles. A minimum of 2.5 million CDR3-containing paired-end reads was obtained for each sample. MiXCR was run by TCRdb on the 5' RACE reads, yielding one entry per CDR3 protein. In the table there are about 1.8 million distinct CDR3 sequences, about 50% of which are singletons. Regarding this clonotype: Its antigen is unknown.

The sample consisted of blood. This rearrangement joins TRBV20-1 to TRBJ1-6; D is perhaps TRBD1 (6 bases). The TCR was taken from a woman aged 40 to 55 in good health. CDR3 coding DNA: TGCAGTGCTAGAGACAGGGGTCAGAATTCACCCCTCCACTTT. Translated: CSARDRGQNSPLHF.